The T cell receptor (beta chain) described here comes from a study of CD8 T cells in Susac syndrome. The authors carried out high-throughput sequencing of TCR beta. They applied it to CD8+ and CD4+ T cells obtained from blood. Treatment-naive patients with stable or active relapsing-remitting disease served as multiple sclerosis controls. TEMRA cells were FACS-enriched and CD8+ and CD4+ T cells negatively isolated. Trimming took 1 base from V and 3 from J, leaving 7 bases between them. CDR1 and CDR2 (germline): MGHRA, YSYEKL. The CDR3 covers 13 residues. The RNA, roughly 0.45 to 1 ug, was put through reverse transcription using random hexamers. An immunoSEQ multiplex PCR generated amplified TCR beta CDR3 products spanning 54 Vbeta and 13 Jbeta. From the immunoSEQ multiplex PCR reads, TCRdb called clonotypes with MiXCR, one entry per CDR3 protein. The repertoire holds approximately 150,000 distinct CDR3 sequences, with around 80% as singletons.

The specimen was CD8+ T cells from PBMCs. The sequence came from a human donor with multiple sclerosis. This chain uses TRBV4-1 with TRBJ2-7; D is uncertain. The CDR3 DNA sequence: TGCGCCAGCAGCCAAGGGCAGATCTACGAGCAGTACTTC. Its translation: CASSQGQIYEQYF.